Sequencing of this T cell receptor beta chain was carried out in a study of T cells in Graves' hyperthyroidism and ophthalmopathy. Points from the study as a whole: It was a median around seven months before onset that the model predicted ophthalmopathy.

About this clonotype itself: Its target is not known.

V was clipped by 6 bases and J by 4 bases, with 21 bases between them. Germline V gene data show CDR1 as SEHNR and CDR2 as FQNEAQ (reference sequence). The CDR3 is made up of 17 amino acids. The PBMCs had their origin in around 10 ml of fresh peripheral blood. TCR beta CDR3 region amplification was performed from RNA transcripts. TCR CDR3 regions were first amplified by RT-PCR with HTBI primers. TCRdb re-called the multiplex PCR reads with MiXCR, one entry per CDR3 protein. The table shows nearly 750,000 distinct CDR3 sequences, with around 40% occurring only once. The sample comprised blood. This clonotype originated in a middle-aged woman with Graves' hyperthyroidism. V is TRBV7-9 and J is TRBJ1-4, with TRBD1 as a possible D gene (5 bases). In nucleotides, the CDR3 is TGTGCCAGCAGTTTCACAGGAGAAACAAGCTTTAATGAAAAACTGTTTTTT. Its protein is CASSFTGETSFNEKLFF.